This TCR beta chain appears in the sequencing data of a study of shared clonotypes between healthy human individuals. Some clones are missing from TCRdb's copy, which holds only in-frame ones; the method was immunoSEQ multiplex PCR. Here the sample spans roughly 1.5 million clones, 95% to 99% being singletons. Germline V gene data show CDR1 as SGHKS and CDR2 as YYEKEE (reference sequence). This CDR3 region has 16 residues. V was shortened by 1 base and J by 4 bases, with 15 bases between the two germline ends. This clone was seen only once. This TCR came from a man aged 25-40 years in good health. This chain joins TRBV5-5 and TRBJ1-3; D not resolved. Specimen: naive CD4+ T cells sorted from blood. Documented subset: CD45RA+ positively selected. This chain's CDR3 is CASSLQWEVEGNTIYF. The CDR3 DNA sequence: TGTGCCAGCAGCTTGCAATGGGAAGTGGAAGGAAACACCATATATTTT.